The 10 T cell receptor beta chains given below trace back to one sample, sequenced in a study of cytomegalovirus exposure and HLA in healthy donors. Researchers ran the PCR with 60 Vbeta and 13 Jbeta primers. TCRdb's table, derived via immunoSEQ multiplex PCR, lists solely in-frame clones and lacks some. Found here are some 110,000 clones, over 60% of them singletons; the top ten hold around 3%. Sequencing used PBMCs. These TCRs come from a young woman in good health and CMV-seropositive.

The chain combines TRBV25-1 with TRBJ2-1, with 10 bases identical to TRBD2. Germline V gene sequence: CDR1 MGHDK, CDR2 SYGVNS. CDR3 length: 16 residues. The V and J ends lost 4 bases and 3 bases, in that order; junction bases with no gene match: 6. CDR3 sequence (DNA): TGTGCCAGCAGTGGGGGAACTAGCGGGATCTACAATGAGCAGTTCTTC. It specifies CASSGGTSGIYNEQFF.

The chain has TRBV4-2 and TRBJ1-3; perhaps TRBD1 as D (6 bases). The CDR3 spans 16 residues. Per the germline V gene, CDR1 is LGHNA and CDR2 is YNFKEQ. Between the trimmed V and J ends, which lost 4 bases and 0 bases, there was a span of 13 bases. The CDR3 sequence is CASSLSGAPSGNTIYF. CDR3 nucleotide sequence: TGTGCCAGCAGCCTTTCAGGGGCCCCCTCTGGAAACACCATATATTTT.

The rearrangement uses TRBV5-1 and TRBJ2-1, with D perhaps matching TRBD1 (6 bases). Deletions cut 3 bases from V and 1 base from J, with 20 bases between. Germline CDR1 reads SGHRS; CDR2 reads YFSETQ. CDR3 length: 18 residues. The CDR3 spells CASSSAMGALGSYNEQFF. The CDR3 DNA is TGCGCCAGCAGCTCTGCGATGGGGGCCCTCGGGTCCTACAATGAGCAGTTCTTC.

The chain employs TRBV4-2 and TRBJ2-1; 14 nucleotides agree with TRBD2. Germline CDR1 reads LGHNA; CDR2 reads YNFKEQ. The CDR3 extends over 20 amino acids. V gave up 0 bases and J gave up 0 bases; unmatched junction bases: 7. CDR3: CASSQERGLAGEASYNEQFF. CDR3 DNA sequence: TGTGCCAGCAGCCAAGAAAGGGGACTAGCGGGAGAAGCCTCCTACAATGAGCAGTTCTTC.

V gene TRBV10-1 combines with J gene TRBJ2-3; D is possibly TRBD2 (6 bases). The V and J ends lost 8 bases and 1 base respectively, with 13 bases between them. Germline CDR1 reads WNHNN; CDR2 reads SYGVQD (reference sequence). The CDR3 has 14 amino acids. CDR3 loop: CASGGRGGTDTQYF. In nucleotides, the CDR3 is TGCGCCAGCGGGGGGAGAGGGGGCACAGATACGCAGTATTTT.

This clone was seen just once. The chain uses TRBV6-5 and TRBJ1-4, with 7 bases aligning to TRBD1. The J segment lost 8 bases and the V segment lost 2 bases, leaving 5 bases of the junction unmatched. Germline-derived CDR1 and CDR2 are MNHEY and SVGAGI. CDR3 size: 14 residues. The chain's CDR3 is CASSYRGQGEKLFF. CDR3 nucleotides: TGTGCCAGCAGTTACAGGGGGCAGGGCGAAAAACTGTTTTTT.

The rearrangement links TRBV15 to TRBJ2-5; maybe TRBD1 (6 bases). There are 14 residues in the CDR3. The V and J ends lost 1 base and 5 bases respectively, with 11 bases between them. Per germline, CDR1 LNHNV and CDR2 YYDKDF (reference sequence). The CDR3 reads CATSRVQGWETQYF. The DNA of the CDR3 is TGTGCCACCAGCAGAGTTCAGGGGTGGGAGACCCAGTACTTC.

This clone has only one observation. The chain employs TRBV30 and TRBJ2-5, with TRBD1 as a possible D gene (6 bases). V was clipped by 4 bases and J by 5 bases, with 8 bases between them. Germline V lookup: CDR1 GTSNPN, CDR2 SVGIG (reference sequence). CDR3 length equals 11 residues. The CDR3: CAWTGDETQYF. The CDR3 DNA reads TGTGCCTGGACAGGGGACGAGACCCAGTACTTC.

In DNA, the CDR3 is TGTGCCAGCAGTTCTAGCGGGGGAGCCAAAAACATTCAGTACTTC. This codes for CASSSSGGAKNIQYF. This chain joins TRBV28 and TRBJ2-4; 10 bases are a match to TRBD2. Germline V gene lookup returns CDR1 MDHEN and CDR2 SYDVKM. V lost 4 bases and J lost 0; bases outside the gene matches: 0. This CDR3 is 15 amino acids long.

The CDR3 sequence is CASSRGTDQPQHF. CDR3 DNA sequence: TGTGCCAGCAGCAGAGGGACAGATCAGCCCCAGCATTTT. This chain joins TRBV9 and TRBJ1-5, with 7 positions matching TRBD1. The CDR3 sequence is 13 residues long. With V trimmed by 4 bases and J by 5 bases, 3 bases remained unmatched. The germline gives CDR1 SGDLS, CDR2 YYNGEE.